These T cell receptor beta chains were read from a single sample in a study of regulatory T cells in long-lasting Graves disease. Each CDR3 protein is one row after TCRdb ran MiXCR on the multiplex PCR reads. The sample holds a few hundred thousand distinct CDR3 sequences, around a quarter seen once. Here the sequenced sample was peripheral blood mononuclear cells (PBMCs), taken when the disease was refractory, from a patient treated with antithyroid drugs. The receptors come from a female donor with Graves disease. Both conserved end residues are part of each CDR3. Rows give clone size only sometimes, using once, few, many, or a class for an expanded clone.

clone_size: .
v_call: TRBV24-1
cdr3_aa: CATSDAAGLADYNEQFF

clone_size: few
v_call: TRBV19
cdr3_aa: CASCSRRNTGELFF

clone_size: .
v_call: TRBV5-1
cdr3_aa: CASSPTIGQENTEAFF

clone_size: few
v_call: TRBV19
cdr3_aa: CASSMNSYEQYF

clone_size: few
v_call: TRBV4-2
cdr3_aa: CASSQDLALAGMNTQYF

clone_size: many
v_call: TRBV5-1
cdr3_aa: CASSRGGTESYEQYF

clone_size: .
v_call: TRBV2
cdr3_aa: CASSDTLGTSGRHTQFF

clone_size: few
v_call: TRBV19
cdr3_aa: CVSTSRGSFTEAFF

clone_size: many
v_call: TRBV27
cdr3_aa: CASRPLTGTGDGGETQYF

clone_size: many
v_call: TRBV6-1
cdr3_aa: CASSEAFRELFF

clone_size: few
v_call: TRBV7-9
cdr3_aa: CASTPRGVTPEGSYEQYF

clone_size: few
v_call: TRBV6-2/TRBV6-3
cdr3_aa: CASSYGLMVTNEQFF

clone_size: many
v_call: TRBV2
cdr3_aa: CASIADRGPTNYGYTF

clone_size: .
v_call: TRBV28
cdr3_aa: CASSLEGLNRHGRTGELFF

clone_size: few
v_call: TRBV7-2
cdr3_aa: CASSPRLAELGRRYEQYF

clone_size: few
v_call: TRBV4-1
cdr3_aa: CASSRKGQVTYEQYF

clone_size: .
v_call: TRBV4-1
cdr3_aa: CASSLEGGGDTEAFF

clone_size: many
v_call: TRBV24-1
cdr3_aa: CATRGAGKATQYF

clone_size: .
v_call: TRBV5-8
cdr3_aa: CASSLRTGGDTQYF

clone_size: few
v_call: TRBV18
cdr3_aa: CASSRDRDMRNTEAFF

clone_size: .
v_call: TRBV20-1
cdr3_aa: CSRETEAFF

clone_size: few
v_call: TRBV7-8
cdr3_aa: CASSKPGTGNSPLHF

clone_size: many
v_call: TRBV20-1
cdr3_aa: CSATPGNYGYTF

clone_size: .
v_call: TRBV20-1
cdr3_aa: CSARDLGQPYNEQFF

clone_size: .
v_call: TRBV15
cdr3_aa: CATSRDRIYGYTF

clone_size: .
v_call: TRBV19
cdr3_aa: CASSIDLRLQGTYGNTEAFF

clone_size: few
v_call: TRBV27
cdr3_aa: CASSLQGGAFTEAFF

clone_size: few
v_call: TRBV12-3/TRBV12-4
cdr3_aa: CASTHRQARSYEQYF

clone_size: .
v_call: TRBV7-9
cdr3_aa: CASSSDSGNSYEQYF

clone_size: many
v_call: TRBV28
cdr3_aa: CASSRGSGYTF

clone_size: few
v_call: TRBV6-1
cdr3_aa: CASSPPGQFSGNTIYF

clone_size: many
v_call: TRBV19
cdr3_aa: CASSIGQGRNTIYF

clone_size: once
v_call: TRBV5-1
cdr3_aa: CASSSRTATNEKLFF

clone_size: few
v_call: TRBV12-3/TRBV12-4
cdr3_aa: CASSAFEVLISGANVLTF

clone_size: few
v_call: TRBV3-1
cdr3_aa: CASSPVGGQSSGANVLTF

clone_size: .
v_call: TRBV30
cdr3_aa: CAWSVGQRGRSETQYF

clone_size: .
v_call: TRBV30
cdr3_aa: CAWRPQDRQYSEAFF

clone_size: many
v_call: TRBV20-1
cdr3_aa: CSAVQQGNYGYTF

clone_size: .
v_call: TRBV5-1
cdr3_aa: CASSPDPGRSNEKLFF

clone_size: .
v_call: TRBV20-1
cdr3_aa: CSARDPVMEIYRCWGANSNQPQHF

clone_size: .
v_call: TRBV6-1
cdr3_aa: CASSRSLRGGTDTQYF

clone_size: .
v_call: TRBV28
cdr3_aa: CASSNSGNTIYF

clone_size: .
v_call: TRBV20-1
cdr3_aa: CSASRASGRAGETQYF

clone_size: many
v_call: TRBV15
cdr3_aa: CATSRDRTGANVLTF

clone_size: many
v_call: TRBV2
cdr3_aa: CASSESAGVGTEFYEQYF

clone_size: .
v_call: TRBV27
cdr3_aa: CASSALSGGQETQYF

clone_size: many
v_call: TRBV7-3
cdr3_aa: CASSRTPQSTEAFF

clone_size: many
v_call: TRBV20-1
cdr3_aa: CSARVEGDGIYEQYF

clone_size: .
v_call: TRBV12-3/TRBV12-4
cdr3_aa: CASSFRRSNQPQHF

clone_size: .
v_call: TRBV29-1
cdr3_aa: CSVVGAVSGANVLTF

clone_size: few
v_call: TRBV19
cdr3_aa: CASSTIDSGANVLTF